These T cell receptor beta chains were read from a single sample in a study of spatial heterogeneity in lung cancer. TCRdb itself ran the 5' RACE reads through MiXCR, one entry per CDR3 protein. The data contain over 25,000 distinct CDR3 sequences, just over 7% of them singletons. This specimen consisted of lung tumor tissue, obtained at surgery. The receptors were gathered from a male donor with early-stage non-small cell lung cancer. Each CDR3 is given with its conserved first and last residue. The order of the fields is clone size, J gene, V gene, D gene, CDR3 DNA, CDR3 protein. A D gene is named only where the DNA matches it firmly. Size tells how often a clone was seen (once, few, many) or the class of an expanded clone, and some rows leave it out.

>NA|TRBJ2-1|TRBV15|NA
TGTGCCACCAGCAGAGTGAACACCCTCAATGAGCAGTTCTTC
CATSRVNTLNEQFF
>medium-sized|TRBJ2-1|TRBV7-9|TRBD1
TGTGCCAGCAGGTCGGTGAGGACAGGGGCCTACAATGAGCAGTTCTTC
CASRSVRTGAYNEQFF
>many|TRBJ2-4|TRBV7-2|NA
TGTGCCAGCAGCGAATACCTAGGCAGGGGCATTCAGTACTTC
CASSEYLGRGIQYF
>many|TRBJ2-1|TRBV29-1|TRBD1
TGCAGCGCGGAAAGGAGGGACAGGGGCTACAATGAGCAGTTCTTC
CSAERRDRGYNEQFF
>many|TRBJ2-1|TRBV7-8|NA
TGTGCCAGCAGCTTAGGGTGGGGGGATCAGTGGAATGAGCAGTTCTTC
CASSLGWGDQWNEQFF
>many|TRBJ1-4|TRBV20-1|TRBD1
TGCAGTGCTAGGGGACAGGGGGGTGTGGCAACTAATGAAAAACTGTTTTTT
CSARGQGGVATNEKLFF
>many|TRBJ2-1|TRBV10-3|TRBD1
TGTGCCATCAGTACTTCCGGGACAGGGATTTACAATGAGCAGTTCTTC
CAISTSGTGIYNEQFF
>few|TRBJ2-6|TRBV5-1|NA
TGCGCCAGCAGTATGACACCCTCAAGCTCTGGGGCCAACGTCCTGACTTTC
CASSMTPSSSGANVLTF
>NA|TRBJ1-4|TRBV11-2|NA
TGTGCCAGCAGCTTTGGGCAGGCCAATGAAAAACTGTTTTTT
CASSFGQANEKLFF
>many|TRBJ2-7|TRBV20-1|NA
TGCAGTGCTGAAAACGGACATCTCTACGAGCAGTACTTC
CSAENGHLYEQYF
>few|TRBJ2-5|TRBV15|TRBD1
TGTGCCACCAGCAGAGAGGACAGGGACGAGACCCAGTACTTC
CATSREDRDETQYF
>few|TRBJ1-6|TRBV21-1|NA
TGTGCCAGCAGCAAAAGACGGGACCGCCGAACCTCCTATAATTCACCCCTCCACTTT
CASSKRRDRRTSYNSPLHF
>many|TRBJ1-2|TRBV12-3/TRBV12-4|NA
TGTGCCAGCAGTGAGACAGGTACCTCTCCTAACTATGGCTACACCTTC
CASSETGTSPNYGYTF
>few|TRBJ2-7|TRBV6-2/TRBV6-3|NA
TGTGCCAGCAGTTACTCGCCGTATGCCTACGAGCAGTACTTC
CASSYSPYAYEQYF
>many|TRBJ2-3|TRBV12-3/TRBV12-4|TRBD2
TGTGCCAGCAGTCCGATGGGACTAGCGGGTTCCACAGATACGCAGTATTTT
CASSPMGLAGSTDTQYF
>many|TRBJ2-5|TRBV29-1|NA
TGCAGCGTTGCTGGCAGGGTACTCCAAGAGACCCAGTACTTC
CSVAGRVLQETQYF
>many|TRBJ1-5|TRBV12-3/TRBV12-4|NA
TGTGCCAGCAGCTATTCTGGGTCGGCCCAGCATTTT
CASSYSGSAQHF
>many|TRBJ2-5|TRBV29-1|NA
TGCAGCGTTGAAAGGGGGCAAGAGACCCAGTACTTC
CSVERGQETQYF
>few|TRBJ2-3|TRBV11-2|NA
TGTGCCAGCAGCTTAAGGGGGTATAGTGGGGATACGCAGTATTTT
CASSLRGYSGDTQYF
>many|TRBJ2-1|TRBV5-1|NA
TGCGCCAGCAGGTTGAACCCAACCATGGGGCTGGATAATGAGCAGTTCTTC
CASRLNPTMGLDNEQFF
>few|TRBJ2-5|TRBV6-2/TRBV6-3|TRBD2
TGTGCCAGCCTCACTGGAGCGGGGCAGGAGACCCAGTACTTC
CASLTGAGQETQYF
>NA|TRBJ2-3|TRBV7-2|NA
TGTGCCAGCAGCGGGTACAGGGCAACAGATACGCAGTATTTT
CASSGYRATDTQYF
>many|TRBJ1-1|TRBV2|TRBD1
TGTGCCAGCAGTTTACCGGGACAGGGTACGGGGACTGAAGCTTTCTTT
CASSLPGQGTGTEAFF
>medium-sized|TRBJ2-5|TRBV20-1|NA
TGCAGTGCCGACGCCGCCGACGGCCCCGCAGAGACCCAGTACTTC
CSADAADGPAETQYF
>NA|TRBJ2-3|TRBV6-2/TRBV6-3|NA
TGTGCCAGCAGTAGGGATGCAGATACGCAGTATTTT
CASSRDADTQYF
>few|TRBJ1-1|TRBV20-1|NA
TGCAGACCGGCGGGACAACCGAACACTGAAGCTTTCTTT
CRPAGQPNTEAFF
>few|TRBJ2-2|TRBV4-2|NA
TGTGCCAGCAGCCAAGGCGAGGAAGCCGGGGAGCTGTTTTTT
CASSQGEEAGELFF
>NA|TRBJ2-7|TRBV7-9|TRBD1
TGTGCCAGCAGCTTAGGTAGGACAGGAGAAACCTACGAGCAGTACTTC
CASSLGRTGETYEQYF
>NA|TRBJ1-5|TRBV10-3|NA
TGTGCCATCAGTGAAAGCAGGGCCGATCAGCCCCAGCATTTT
CAISESRADQPQHF
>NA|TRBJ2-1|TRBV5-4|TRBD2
TGTGCCAGCACTTTAGCGGGGGGGATTTACAATGAGCAGTTCTTC
CASTLAGGIYNEQFF
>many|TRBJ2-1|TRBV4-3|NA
TGCGCCAGCAGCCATATTGGGAACAATGAGCAGTTCTTC
CASSHIGNNEQFF
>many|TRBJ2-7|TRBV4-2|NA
TGTGCCAGCAGCCAAGAGTTGCGCGGGTCCTACGAGCAGTACTTC
CASSQELRGSYEQYF
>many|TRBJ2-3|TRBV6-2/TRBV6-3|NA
TGTGCCAGCAGTTACGGCGGGGGCCGGGCAGATACGCAGTATTTT
CASSYGGGRADTQYF
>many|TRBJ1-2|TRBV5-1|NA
TGCGCCAGCAGCATACAAACAGGAGTCGATGGCTACACCTTC
CASSIQTGVDGYTF
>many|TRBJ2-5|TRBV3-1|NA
TGTGCCAGCAGCCCCCTGGGGGGGGCTGGGACCCAGTACTTC
CASSPLGGAGTQYF
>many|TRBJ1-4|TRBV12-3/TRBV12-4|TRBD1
TGTGCCAGCAGCCGGACAGGGGATCGCGAAAAACTGTTTTTT
CASSRTGDREKLFF
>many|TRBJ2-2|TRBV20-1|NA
TGCAGTGCTAGAGATCTTGGGGGCACCGGGGAGCTGTTTTTT
CSARDLGGTGELFF
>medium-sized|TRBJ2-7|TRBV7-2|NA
TGTGCCAGCAGCTTAGGGCGGTCCTACGAGCAGTACTTC
CASSLGRSYEQYF
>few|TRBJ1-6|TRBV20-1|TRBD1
TGCAGTGCTAGAGATGAATGGCCCGGGACAGGGATGAGGACCTATAATTCACCCCTCCACTTT
CSARDEWPGTGMRTYNSPLHF
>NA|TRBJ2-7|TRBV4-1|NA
TGCGCCAGCAGCCGCGAGCAGACGTCCTACGAGCAGTACTTC
CASSREQTSYEQYF
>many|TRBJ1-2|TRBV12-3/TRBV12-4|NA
TGTGCCAGCAGTTTAGCAGGGTCCTATGGCTACACCTTC
CASSLAGSYGYTF
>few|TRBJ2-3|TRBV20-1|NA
TGCAGTGTAAAAGATCAGGGGAGCACAGATACGCAGTATTTT
CSVKDQGSTDTQYF
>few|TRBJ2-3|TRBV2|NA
TGTGCCACAGGGGGAGGGGATACGCAGTATTTT
CATGGGDTQYF
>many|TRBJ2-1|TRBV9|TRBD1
TGTGCCAGCAGCCCCCAAGGACAGGGCTACAATGAGCAGTTCTTC
CASSPQGQGYNEQFF
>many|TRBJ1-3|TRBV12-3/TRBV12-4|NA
TGTGCCAGCCGCAAGGGGAGGGTCTCTGGAAACACCATATATTTT
CASRKGRVSGNTIYF
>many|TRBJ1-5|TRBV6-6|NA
TGTGCCAGCGGCGGGACAAGCAATCAGCCCCAGCATTTT
CASGGTSNQPQHF
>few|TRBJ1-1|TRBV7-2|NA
TGTGCCAGCAGCTCCCTGGGCCAGATGAACACTGAAGCTTTCTTT
CASSSLGQMNTEAFF